The rows below give T cell receptor beta chains drawn from one sample of a study of Graves' ophthalmopathy and Graves' hyperthyroidism. Using its own MiXCR run on the multiplex PCR reads, TCRdb lists one record per CDR3 protein. The sample lists about 58,000 distinct CDR3 sequences, approximately 52% occurring once. The sample consisted of peripheral blood. These receptors were taken from an adult woman with Graves' ophthalmopathy. Both conserved end residues are part of each CDR3. The D gene is left open where the match is weak. Size values are once, few and many counts, or a class for expanded clones, and some rows have none.

TRBV12-3/TRBV12-4,TRBJ1-5,TRBD1,-,TGTGCCAGCAGGGGACAGGGAGGGAATAGCAATCAGCCCCAGCATTTT,CASRGQGGNSNQPQHF
TRBV7-3,TRBJ1-1,-,-,TGTGCCAGCAGCCCAAACAGGTGGATGAACACTGAAGCTTTCTTT,CASSPNRWMNTEAFF
TRBV25-1,TRBJ2-1,-,medium-sized,TGTGCCAGCGCTTGGGAAGCGAACAATGAGCAGTTCTTC,CASAWEANNEQFF
TRBV11-2,TRBJ2-5,TRBD2,-,TGTGCCAGCAGCCAAACGGTACTGTCGCGGGAGGCCCAATACTTC,CASSQTVLSREAQYF
TRBV4-2,TRBJ2-5,TRBD1,many,TGTGCCAGCAGCCCCGTGGGGCAGGGGGAAGAGACCCAGTACTTC,CASSPVGQGEETQYF
TRBV6-2/TRBV6-3,TRBJ2-1,-,many,TGTGCCAGCAGCCGTGACGAAACCTACAATGAGCAGTTCTTC,CASSRDETYNEQFF
TRBV12-3/TRBV12-4,TRBJ2-7,TRBD1,-,TGTGCCAGCAGCCGGGCCGGGACAGGGCTCCACTACGAGCAGTACTTC,CASSRAGTGLHYEQYF
TRBV10-2,TRBJ2-2,-,medium-sized,TGCGCCAGCATCGCTCTAGCCTCGTGGACCGGGGAGCTGTTTTTT,CASIALASWTGELFF
TRBV10-1,TRBJ1-1,-,-,TGCGCCAGCAGTTTAGGAAGTCTGAGCACTGAAGCTTTCTTT,CASSLGSLSTEAFF
TRBV28,TRBJ2-5,TRBD1,many,TGTGCCAGTTCAAACAGGGGCCAAGAGACCCAGTACTTC,CASSNRGQETQYF
TRBV7-3,TRBJ2-2,-,many,TGTGCCAGCACCCCAGACACCGGGGAGCTGTTTTTT,CASTPDTGELFF
TRBV20-1,TRBJ2-1,TRBD2,many,TGCAGTGCTGGAGGGCTGGGAGGACTAGCGGGCCACAATGAGCAGTTCTTC,CSAGGLGGLAGHNEQFF
TRBV25-1,TRBJ2-7,TRBD2,medium-sized,TGTGCCAGCAGTGAGCTCGGACTAGCGGGAGAAGGCGAGCAGTACTTC,CASSELGLAGEGEQYF
TRBV12-3/TRBV12-4,TRBJ2-1,TRBD2,many,TGTGCCAGCAGTAAAATAAGACTAGCGGGTGAGCAGTTCTTC,CASSKIRLAGEQFF
TRBV10-1,TRBJ2-7,TRBD1,-,TGCGCCAGCCTTTCCAACGGGGACAGGGCCTACGAGCAGTACTTC,CASLSNGDRAYEQYF
TRBV25-1,TRBJ1-6,-,-,TGTGCTAGAGATGGGAGCAACTCCTATAATTCACCCCTCCACTTT,CARDGSNSYNSPLHF
TRBV4-3,TRBJ2-5,TRBD1,-,TGCGCCAGCAGCCTAGGGACAGAGGGTCAAGAGACCCAGTACTTC,CASSLGTEGQETQYF
TRBV20-1,TRBJ1-1,-,few,TGCAGTGCTAGAGGGGGGGGGGGCCACACTGAAGCTTTCTTT,CSARGGGGHTEAFF
TRBV7-8,TRBJ1-3,-,medium-sized,TGTGCCAGCAGACCAACAGGGACGGGAAACACCATATATTTT,CASRPTGTGNTIYF
TRBV30,TRBJ2-1,-,many,TGTGCCTGGGGGCCGGGGGACAATGAGCAGTTCTTC,CAWGPGDNEQFF
TRBV7-2,TRBJ1-1,TRBD1,-,TGTGCCAACAGCTCGGACAGGACCCCTGTTCACACTGAAGCTTTCTTT,CANSSDRTPVHTEAFF
TRBV4-1,TRBJ1-6,TRBD1,many,TGCGCCAGCAGCCTTGACAGGGGGGATAATTCACCCCTCCACTTT,CASSLDRGDNSPLHF
TRBV30,TRBJ2-7,-,-,TGTGCCTGGAGTGTAGGGGGGACGTCCTACGAGCAGTACTTC,CAWSVGGTSYEQYF
TRBV19,TRBJ2-1,TRBD2,-,TGTGCCAGTAGTCTCAGGACTAGCGGGCTCACAGATACGCAGTTCTTC,CASSLRTSGLTDTQFF
TRBV27,TRBJ2-7,-,many,TGTGCCAGCAGCCCCTTGGGGGGCGAGCAGTACTTC,CASSPLGGEQYF
TRBV5-4,TRBJ1-6,-,many,TGTGCCAGCAGCCGCGGAAGAGGTGGGACCTCCTATAATTCACCCCTCCACTTT,CASSRGRGGTSYNSPLHF
TRBV7-2,TRBJ1-5,-,many,TGTGCCAGCAGCCCTAGCGGGGTAAGCAATCAGCCCCAGCATTTT,CASSPSGVSNQPQHF
TRBV25-1,TRBJ2-1,TRBD2,-,TGTGCCAACCTCCTTCTAGCGGGAGTGAACAATGAGCAGTTCTTC,CANLLLAGVNNEQFF
TRBV11-2,TRBJ2-1,-,many,TGTGCCAGCAGCCTGTCGGGTGGGAGTTATGAGCAGTTCTTC,CASSLSGGSYEQFF
TRBV29-1,TRBJ2-1,-,-,TGCAGCGTTAGAATGGGAGCCACCTACAATGAGCAGTTCTTC,CSVRMGATYNEQFF
TRBV7-9,TRBJ2-7,-,medium-sized,TGTGCCAGCAGACGAACAGATTCCTACGAGCAGTACTTC,CASRRTDSYEQYF
TRBV13,TRBJ2-7,-,-,-,CASSFYICSASWAGAYEQYF
TRBV20-1,TRBJ2-2,TRBD2,many,TGCAGTGCTAGAGATCCCGCGGCTAGCGGGAGGGCTAACACCGGGGAGCTGTTTTTT,CSARDPAASGRANTGELFF
TRBV15,TRBJ2-5,TRBD1,many,TGTGCCACCAGCGCACAGGCAGGGACAGGGCAAGAGACCCAGTACTTC,CATSAQAGTGQETQYF
TRBV11-3,TRBJ2-1,TRBD2,many,TGTGCCAGCAGCCGGGGGGGCGGGGGGCTAGTCAATGAGCAGTTCTTC,CASSRGGGGLVNEQFF
TRBV28,TRBJ2-2,-,few,TGTGCCAGCAGTTTATTCAGTACCGGGGAGCTGTTTTTT,CASSLFSTGELFF
TRBV11-2,TRBJ2-7,-,-,TGTGCCACCACGGTGGAGAAGACCTACGAGCAGTACTTC,CATTVEKTYEQYF
TRBV7-6,TRBJ2-3,-,many,TGTGCCAGCAGCTTATACGCTGGGCAAGATACGCAGTATTTT,CASSLYAGQDTQYF
TRBV10-3,TRBJ1-1,-,-,TGTGCCATCAGCGAAGTAACTAGTATCAATGAAGCTTTCTTT,CAISEVTSINEAFF
TRBV5-1,TRBJ2-2,-,-,TGCGGCAGCGGCTTGAGAGGCGGGGAGCTGTTTTTT,CGSGLRGGELFF
TRBV20-1,TRBJ2-7,-,once,TGCAGTGCTAGCGGGTACGAGCAGTACTTC,CSASGYEQYF
TRBV12-3/TRBV12-4,TRBJ2-2,-,many,TGTGCCAGCAAGGGGGGCACCGGGGAGCTGTTTTTT,CASKGGTGELFF
TRBV27,TRBJ2-6,-,few,TGTGCCAGCAGTTTATGGGGCCAGAGAGACTCTGGGGCCAACGTCCTGACTTTC,CASSLWGQRDSGANVLTF
TRBV9,TRBJ1-5,TRBD1,once,TGTGCCAGCAGCTACTCCGTCACCAGGGGGCAGGATACCTCCTACGAGCATTTT,CASSYSVTRGQDTSYEHF
TRBV9,TRBJ1-1,-,many,TGTGCCAGCAGCGCCACGGTTAACACTGAAGCTTTCTTT,CASSATVNTEAFF
TRBV7-3,TRBJ2-2,-,-,TGTGCCAGCAGCTTATCGAGGGGGGAGCTGTTTTTT,CASSLSRGELFF
TRBV10-3,TRBJ2-7,-,-,TGTGCCTACGCCGGGAACTACGAGCAGTACTTC,CAYAGNYEQYF
TRBV9,TRBJ1-6,-,-,TGTGCCAGCAGCGTAGCTCTGGGTTTGAATTCACCCCTCCACTTT,CASSVALGLNSPLHF
TRBV24-1,TRBJ2-1,-,-,TGTGCCAGCTCAGGAACGGCCAGTGCCTACAATGAGCAGTTCTTC,CASSGTASAYNEQFF
TRBV2,TRBJ2-3,-,-,TGTGCCACCGAGCCAGATACGCAGTATTTT,CATEPDTQYF
TRBV19,TRBJ1-1,-,many,TGTGCCAGTAGTATAGCACAGGGAGGGACTGAAGCTTTCTTT,CASSIAQGGTEAFF
TRBV19,TRBJ2-7,-,many,TGTGCCAGTAGTATACGCGGGACCTCCTACGAGCAGTACTTC,CASSIRGTSYEQYF